These 17 T cell receptor beta chains came from one sample sequenced in a study of post-analysis software for immune sequencing data. General study points: Five or six TRBV segments were significantly more frequent in patients than in controls. TRBV5-6, TRBV5-1 and TRBV20-1 were among these segments.

No antigens are known for them. Included in the TCR beta cDNA libraries were unique molecular identifiers. TCRdb processed the PCR reads anew with MiXCR; each CDR3 protein has one entry. Seen here are more than 450,000 distinct CDR3 sequences, around 36% observed once, and the top ten hold approximately 5.4%. The sequencing sample was made of blood. These receptors were taken from a girl younger than 18 with multiple sclerosis.

The rearrangement links TRBV12-3 or TRBV12-4 to TRBJ2-6, with 8 bases aligning to TRBD1. There are 17 residues in the CDR3. Losses at the gene ends were 3 bases for V and 2 bases for J; bases not matched to a gene: 6. Here the CDR3 DNA reads TGTGCCAGCAGTTTGGGACGGACAGGGACTGGGGCCAACGTCCTGACTTTC. The encoded protein is CASSLGRTGTGANVLTF.

This clonotype has a count of ten or more. This rearrangement joins TRBV4-1 to TRBJ2-1; no clear D. V dropped 1 base and J dropped 11 bases, with 9 bases sitting between them. This CDR3 is 12 amino acids long. Germline loops: CDR1 MGHRA, CDR2 YSYEKL. Written as DNA, the CDR3 is TGCGCCAGCAGCCAAGGTCCCAGGAAGCAGTTCTTC. This translates into CASSQGPRKQFF.

The chain links TRBV2 to TRBJ1-4; D is perhaps TRBD1 (6 bases). The CDR3 is made up of 16 amino acids. V was cut by 7 bases and J by 1 base, with 16 bases left in between. CDR1 is SNHLY and CDR2 is FYNNEI in the germline V gene. CDR3 residues: CASTTNRRGTNEKLFF. The CDR3 nucleotides are TGTGCCAGCACCACCAACCGCAGGGGAACTAATGAAAAACTGTTTTTT.

J is TRBJ1-2 and V is TRBV25-1, with D uncertain. CDR1 is MGHDK and CDR2 is SYGVNS in the germline V gene. This CDR3 contains 16 residues. V was trimmed by 3 bases and J by 8 bases, leaving 22 bases between them. The CDR3: CASSDPSSGTVGGYTF. CDR3 nucleotide sequence: TGTGCCAGCAGTGATCCTTCCTCGGGCACCGTGGGGGGCTACACCTTC.

This clonotype has just a few counts. The chain joins TRBV29-1 to TRBJ2-7; 7 bases map to TRBD1. V was clipped by 5 bases and J by 0 bases; unmatched bases: 10. The V gene's germline CDR1 is SQVTM and CDR2 ANQGSEA. This CDR3 spans 15 amino acids. CDR3 DNA sequence: TGCAGCGTTTACCAGACAGGGAAAAGCTCCTACGAGCAGTACTTC. Encoded protein: CSVYQTGKSSYEQYF.

This clonotype was picked up a small number of times. The J gene is TRBJ2-7, the V gene TRBV20-1; the match to TRBD2 covers 9 bases. Trimming took 3 bases from V and 4 from J; bases not matched to a gene: 4. This CDR3 has 13 residues. Germline CDR1 is DFQATT and CDR2 is SNEGSKA (reference sequence). This chain's CDR3 is CSARTSGLYEQYF. Here the CDR3 DNA reads TGCAGTGCTAGGACTAGCGGCTTGTACGAGCAGTACTTC.

This clonotype was seen a handful of times. The chain has TRBV10-3 and TRBJ1-2, with TRBD1 identical over 8 bases. The CDR3 runs to 15 residues. With 7 bases clipped from V and 6 bases from J, the junction kept 13 bases outside the gene matches. Germline lookup yields CDR1 ENHRY and CDR2 SYGVKD. The CDR3 DNA is TGTGCCATCACCACATTCCAACAGGGGGGGGATGGCTACACCTTC. This gives the protein CAITTFQQGGDGYTF.

The V call is TRBV20-1, the J call TRBJ2-1; D unclear. Per germline, CDR1 DFQATT and CDR2 SNEGSKA (reference sequence). The CDR3 totals 11 residues. The ends were cut back, 3 bases at V and 6 bases at J, with 6 bases in the middle. The CDR3 DNA reads as TGCAGTGCTAGGGCTTTCAATGAGCAGTTCTTC. Protein product: CSARAFNEQFF.

This clonotype was counted a few times. This sequence joins TRBV12-3 or TRBV12-4 and TRBJ2-7; tentatively, D is TRBD2 (6 bases). The CDR3 has 14 residues. Deletions cut 6 bases from V and 0 bases from J, with 12 bases between. This chain's CDR3 is CASRTGTASYEQYF. CDR3 sequence (DNA): TGTGCCAGCAGGACGGGGACTGCCTCCTACGAGCAGTACTTC.

V is TRBV28 and J is TRBJ2-6, with no clear D. Germline lookup yields CDR1 MDHEN and CDR2 SYDVKM. The CDR3 has 20 residues. Trimming stripped 1 base from V and 0 bases from J, with 19 bases between. The chain's CDR3 is CASSLSAIGIRSSGANVLTF. The CDR3 coding sequence is TGTGCCAGCAGTTTATCCGCGATTGGAATTCGGAGCTCTGGGGCCAACGTCCTGACTTTC.

This clonotype was found many times. The chain is built from TRBV13 and TRBJ1-5; no clear D. V was cut by 0 bases and J by 5 bases, with 5 bases left in between. Germline V gives CDR1 PRHDT, CDR2 FYEKMQ (reference sequence). The CDR3 sequence is 13 residues long. The CDR3 bases are TGTGCCAGCAGCTTAGGCCTTGATCAGCCCCAGCATTTT. Translated, it gives CASSLGLDQPQHF.

The table lists this clonotype with a few counts. The chain joins TRBV20-1 to TRBJ1-5; weak D call: TRBD1 (6 bases). The CDR3 has 17 amino acids. Between the trimmed V and J ends, which lost 6 bases and 0 bases, there was a span of 21 bases. The V gene's germline CDR1 is DFQATT and CDR2 SNEGSKA (reference sequence). The chain's CDR3 is CSAGRGSSAISNQPQHF. The CDR3 bases are TGCAGTGCCGGCAGGGGCTCATCAGCTATTAGCAATCAGCCCCAGCATTTT.

The V and J genes are TRBV5-1 and TRBJ2-3, with a possible D match to TRBD2 (5 bases). Trimming stripped 1 base from V and 0 bases from J, with 9 bases between. This CDR3 has 15 residues. Germline assignment: CDR1 SGHRS and CDR2 YFSETQ. This CDR3 reads CASSLLSGSTDTQYF. For the CDR3, the DNA is TGCGCCAGCAGCTTGTTAAGCGGAAGCACAGATACGCAGTATTTT.

This clonotype was seen a few times. CDR3 DNA: TGCAGTGCTCCGGGACAGGGGGGTCTAGCTAACTATGGCTACACCTTC. Protein product: CSAPGQGGLANYGYTF. The rearrangement links TRBV20-1 to TRBJ1-2; 11 bases map to TRBD1. J was trimmed by 0 bases and V by 5 bases; bases with no gene match: 8. The CDR3 totals 16 residues. Germline V gene lookup returns CDR1 DFQATT and CDR2 SNEGSKA (reference sequence).

The genes are TRBV4-1 and TRBJ1-2; a possible D gene is TRBD1 (6 bases). The V gene's germline CDR1 is MGHRA and CDR2 YSYEKL. The CDR3 is 16 amino acids. Trimming took off 0 bases at V and 4 bases at J, with 15 bases between the two ends. The CDR3 spells CASSQEPPGAAYGYTF. The DNA for the CDR3 is TGCGCCAGCAGCCAAGAACCCCCAGGGGCTGCCTATGGCTACACCTTC.

The chain links TRBV4-1 to TRBJ1-5; possibly TRBD1 for D (5 bases). This CDR3 has 16 amino acids. V lost 3 bases and J lost 3, with 15 bases in between. Germline values: CDR1 MGHRA, CDR2 YSYEKL. CDR3 in DNA: TGCGCCAGCAGCCATAAGATGGGGGGACTCAATCAGCCCCAGCATTTT. It is translated as CASSHKMGGLNQPQHF.

This clonotype was seen more than once but under ten times. J is TRBJ1-2 and V is TRBV6-6; weak D call: TRBD1 (6 bases). Germline lookup yields CDR1 MNHNY and CDR2 SVGAGI (reference sequence). The germline V and J ends were trimmed by 7 bases and 8 bases, with 20 bases remaining between them. This CDR3 comprises 14 residues. CDR3 sequence reads: CASTDSNRVGGYTF. Here the CDR3 DNA reads TGTGCCAGCACCGACTCTAACAGGGTGGGAGGCTACACCTTC.